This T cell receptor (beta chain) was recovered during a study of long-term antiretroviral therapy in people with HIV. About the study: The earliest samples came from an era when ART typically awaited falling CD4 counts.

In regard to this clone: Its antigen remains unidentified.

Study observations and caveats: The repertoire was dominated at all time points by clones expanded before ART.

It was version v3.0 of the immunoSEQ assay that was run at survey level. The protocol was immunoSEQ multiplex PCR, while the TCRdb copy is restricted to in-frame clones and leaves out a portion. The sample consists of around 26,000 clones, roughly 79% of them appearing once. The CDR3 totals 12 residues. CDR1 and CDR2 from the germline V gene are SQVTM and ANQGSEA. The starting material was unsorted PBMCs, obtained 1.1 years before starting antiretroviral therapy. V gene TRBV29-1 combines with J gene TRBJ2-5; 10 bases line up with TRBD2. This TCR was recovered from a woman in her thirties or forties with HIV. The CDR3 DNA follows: TGCGGAGGGACTAGCGACCAAGAGACCCAGTACTTC. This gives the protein CGGTSDQETQYF. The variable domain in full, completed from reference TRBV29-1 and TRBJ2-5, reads SAVISQKPSRDICQRGTSLTIQCQVDSQVTMMFWYRQQPGQSLTLIATANQGSEATYESGFVIDKFPISRPNLTFSTLTVSNMSPEDSSIYLCGGTSDQETQYFGPGTRLLVL.